The subject of this entry is one TCR beta chain. This clonotype was seen many times. No antigen is known for it. Base quality data are lacking; no much larger clone is found one base away. The data were taken from a study of CD8 T cells in ankylosing spondylitis (dated 2017 in TCRdb). Looking at the study overall: To find TCR variants linked to disease, the study profiled T cell receptor beta repertoires in ankylosing spondylitis patients and healthy donors. The full study cohort comprised about 24 ankylosing spondylitis patients and about 110 healthy donors. Peripheral blood was sampled, and synovial fluid was additionally collected from ankylosing spondylitis patients. Findings and caveats that apply to the study as a whole: Some motif variants were previously reported in synovial fluid and blood of reactive arthritis patients, suggesting common disease-initiation mechanisms. Blood from ankylosing spondylitis patients appeared to be characterized by a TCR beta motif made up of eight highly homologous amino acid variants. The disease-linked clones were reported as significantly enriched in matched synovial fluid samples from ankylosing spondylitis patients. In peripheral blood, the disease-linked clones were found at relatively low frequencies and had a CD8+ phenotype.

Germline trimming: 8 bases from V, 3 bases from J; junction bases outside gene matches: 9. The CDR3 contains 16 residues, cysteine and phenylalanine counted. Only the CDR3 DNA stays, 48 bases, in frame from base 1. Via the germline V gene (reference sequence), CDR1 is LNHDA and CDR2 SQIVND. The data were produced on an Illumina HiSeq 2500. TCR beta libraries were prepared by quantitative 5'-RACE with molecular barcodes. On the study's bioinformatics: A new computational method, built on a probabilistic model of VDJ rearrangement, was used to identify disease-linked TCR variants. Clones were called with MiXCR by TCRdb after fastp trimmed the public reads at Q25, and only in-frame beta chains were retained. Identical CDR3 proteins give one entry, which carries the most common genes and DNA. Clone size and V and J calls follow TCRdb, not the original study. This sample is represented by fewer than 350,000 distinct CDR3 sequences; roughly 10% of them were singletons. The ten largest clones take up roughly 9% of the sample.

The source material was blood, either unsorted or a sorted T cell fraction (not recorded which). The chain is made from TRBV19 and TRBJ1-5, and 11 bases in between align with TRBD1. This sequence originates from a female donor with ankylosing spondylitis or in good health (not recorded which). The nucleotides read TGTGCCAGTTCAATTGGACAGGGGGCCCTCAATCAGCCCCAGCATTTT. Its translation is CASSIGQGALNQPQHF.